This TCR beta chain was obtained from a study of T cell responses to AZD1222 COVID-19 vaccine. The V gene's germline CDR1 is LNHDA and CDR2 SQIVND (reference sequence). The CDR3 contains 15 residues. V shed 4 bases and J 4 bases; nucleotides not matched to a gene: 6. The protocol was immunoSEQ multiplex PCR, while the TCRdb copy is restricted to in-frame clones and leaves out a portion. The table shows some 19,000 clones, with around 82% occurring only once. General study points: Spike-specific TCR breadth and depth rose after two AZD1222 doses. It was only 6 or 7 AZD1222 recipients who were seropositive at baseline. Donors, mostly white British, included more females; clonal diversity was possibly underestimated.

On this clone: What it binds is unknown.

The chain uses TRBV19 and TRBJ1-3; TRBD1 agrees at 8 bases. This receptor was identified in an adult in good health. Sequencing was performed on peripheral blood, taken on day 0 of AZD1222 vaccination. The CDR3 protein is CASSRDRITGNTIYF. The CDR3 DNA is TGTGCCAGTAGTAGGGACAGGATAACCGGAAACACCATATATTTT.